This T cell receptor (beta chain) comes out of a study of cytomegalovirus exposure and HLA in healthy donors. PCR was performed using 60 Vbeta and 13 Jbeta primers. Profiled with immunoSEQ multiplex PCR; TCRdb holds only in-frame clones, not every one. The sample records roughly 90,000 clones, just under 80% being singletons. The clonotype was recovered from a man aged 25-45 years in good health and CMV-seronegative. The sample comprised PBMCs.

The CDR3 sequence: CASREPAGGAEQFF. The CDR3 DNA follows: TGCGCCAGCAGGGAGCCAGCGGGAGGGGCTGAGCAGTTCTTC. The chain recombines TRBV5-1 with TRBJ2-1, with 10 bases identical to TRBD2. Germline CDR1 reads SGHRS; CDR2 reads YFSETQ. The CDR3 extends over 14 amino acids. The trim removed 5 bases at V and 9 bases at J, leaving 8 bases unmatched.